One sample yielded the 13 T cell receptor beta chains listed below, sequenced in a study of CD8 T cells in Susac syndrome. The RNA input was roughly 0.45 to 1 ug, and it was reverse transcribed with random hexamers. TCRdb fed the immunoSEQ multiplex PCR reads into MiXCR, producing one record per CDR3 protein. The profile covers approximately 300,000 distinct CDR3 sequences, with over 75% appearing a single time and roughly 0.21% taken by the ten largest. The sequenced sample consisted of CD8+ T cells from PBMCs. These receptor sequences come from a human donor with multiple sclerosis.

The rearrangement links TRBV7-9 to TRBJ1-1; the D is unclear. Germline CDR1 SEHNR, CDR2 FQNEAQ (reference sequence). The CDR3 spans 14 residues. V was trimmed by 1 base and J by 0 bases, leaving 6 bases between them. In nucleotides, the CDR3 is TGTGCCAGCAGCTTAGGCTACATGAACACTGAAGCTTTCTTT. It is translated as CASSLGYMNTEAFF.

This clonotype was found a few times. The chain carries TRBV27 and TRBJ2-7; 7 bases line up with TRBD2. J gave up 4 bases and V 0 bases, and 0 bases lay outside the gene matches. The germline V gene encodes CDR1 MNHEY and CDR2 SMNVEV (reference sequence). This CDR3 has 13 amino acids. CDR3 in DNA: TGTGCCAGCAGTTTATCGGGAGGGTACGAGCAGTACTTC. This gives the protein CASSLSGGYEQYF.

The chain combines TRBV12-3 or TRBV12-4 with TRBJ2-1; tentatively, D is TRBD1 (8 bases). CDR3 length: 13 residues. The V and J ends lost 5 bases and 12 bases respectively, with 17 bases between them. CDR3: CASSNRGEGGQFF. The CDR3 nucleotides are TGTGCCAGCAGTAACAGGGGGGAGGGTGGGCAGTTCTTC.

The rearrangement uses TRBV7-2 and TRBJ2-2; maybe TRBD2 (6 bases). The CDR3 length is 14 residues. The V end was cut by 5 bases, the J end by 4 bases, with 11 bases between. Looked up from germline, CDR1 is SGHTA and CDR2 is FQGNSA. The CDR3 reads CASSRLGGTGELFF. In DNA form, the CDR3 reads TGTGCCAGCAGCCGGCTGGGGGGCACCGGGGAGCTGTTTTTT.

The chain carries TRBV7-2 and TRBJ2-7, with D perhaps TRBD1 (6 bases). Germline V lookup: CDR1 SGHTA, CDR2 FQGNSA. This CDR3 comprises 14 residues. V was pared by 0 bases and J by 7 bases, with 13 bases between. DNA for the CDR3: TGTGCCAGCAGCTTAGCGCAGGGGCCTACGGAGCAGTACTTC. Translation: CASSLAQGPTEQYF.

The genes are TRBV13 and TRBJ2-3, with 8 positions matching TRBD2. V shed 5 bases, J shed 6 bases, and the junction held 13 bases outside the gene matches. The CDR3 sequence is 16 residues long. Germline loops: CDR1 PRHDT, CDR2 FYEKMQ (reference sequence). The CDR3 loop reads CASSPGTSWGSDTQYF. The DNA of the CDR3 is TGTGCCAGCAGCCCGGGGACTAGTTGGGGATCTGATACGCAGTATTTT.

This chain's CDR3 is CASSTTIAGVAYNEQFF. In DNA, the CDR3 is TGTGCCAGCAGCACGACCATAGCGGGAGTCGCCTACAATGAGCAGTTCTTC. The chain has TRBV7-2 and TRBJ2-1, with 9 bases aligning to TRBD2. The germline CDR1 and CDR2 sequences are SGHTA and FQGNSA. The ends lost 5 bases at V and 2 bases at J; junction bases unmatched: 10. The CDR3 spans 17 residues.

CDR3 residues: CASSLATRSRGNTIYF. As DNA, the CDR3 is TGTGCCAGCAGCTTAGCTACCAGGAGCCGTGGAAACACCATATATTTT. V gene TRBV7-6 combines with J gene TRBJ1-3; D gene ambiguous. Germline values: CDR1 SGHVS, CDR2 FNYEAQ. This CDR3 has 16 amino acids. V shed 0 bases and J shed 3 bases, with 12 bases lying between them.

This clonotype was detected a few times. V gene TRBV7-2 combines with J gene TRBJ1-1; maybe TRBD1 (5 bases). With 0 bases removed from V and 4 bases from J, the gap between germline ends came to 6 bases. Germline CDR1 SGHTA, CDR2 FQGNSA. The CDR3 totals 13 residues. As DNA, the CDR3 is TGTGCCAGCAGCTTAGCTAGGGGCACTGAAGCTTTCTTT. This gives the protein CASSLARGTEAFF. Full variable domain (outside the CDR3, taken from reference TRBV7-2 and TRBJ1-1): GAGVSQSPSNKVTEKGKDVELRCDPISGHTALYWYRQSLGQGLEFLIYFQGNSAPDKSGLPSDRFSAERTGGSVSTLTIQRTQQEDSAVYLCASSLARGTEAFFGQGTRLTVV.

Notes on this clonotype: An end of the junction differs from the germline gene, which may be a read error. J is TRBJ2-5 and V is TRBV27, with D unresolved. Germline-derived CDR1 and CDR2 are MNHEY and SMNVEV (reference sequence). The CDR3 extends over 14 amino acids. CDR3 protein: CASSLSAYQETQYF. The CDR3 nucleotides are TGTGCCAGCAGTCTATCAGCGTACCAAGAGACCCAGTACTTC.

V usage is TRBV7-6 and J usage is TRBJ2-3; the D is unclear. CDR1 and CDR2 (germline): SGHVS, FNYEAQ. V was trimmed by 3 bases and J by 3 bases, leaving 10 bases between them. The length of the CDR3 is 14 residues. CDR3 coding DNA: TGTGCCAGCAGCTTGTATCTAGGGACAGATACGCAGTATTTT. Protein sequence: CASSLYLGTDTQYF.

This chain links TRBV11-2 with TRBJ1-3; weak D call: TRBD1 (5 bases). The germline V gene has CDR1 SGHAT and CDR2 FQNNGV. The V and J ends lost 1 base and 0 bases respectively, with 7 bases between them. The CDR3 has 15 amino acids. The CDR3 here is CASSLGQGSGNTIYF. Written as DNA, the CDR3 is TGTGCCAGCAGCTTAGGGCAGGGCTCTGGAAACACCATATATTTT.

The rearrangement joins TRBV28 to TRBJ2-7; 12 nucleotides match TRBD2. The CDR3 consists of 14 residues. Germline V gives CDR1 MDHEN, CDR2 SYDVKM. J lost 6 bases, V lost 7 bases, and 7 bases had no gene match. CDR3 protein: CASNLAGGPLEQYF. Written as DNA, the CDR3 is TGTGCCAGCAACCTAGCGGGAGGGCCGCTCGAGCAGTACTTC.